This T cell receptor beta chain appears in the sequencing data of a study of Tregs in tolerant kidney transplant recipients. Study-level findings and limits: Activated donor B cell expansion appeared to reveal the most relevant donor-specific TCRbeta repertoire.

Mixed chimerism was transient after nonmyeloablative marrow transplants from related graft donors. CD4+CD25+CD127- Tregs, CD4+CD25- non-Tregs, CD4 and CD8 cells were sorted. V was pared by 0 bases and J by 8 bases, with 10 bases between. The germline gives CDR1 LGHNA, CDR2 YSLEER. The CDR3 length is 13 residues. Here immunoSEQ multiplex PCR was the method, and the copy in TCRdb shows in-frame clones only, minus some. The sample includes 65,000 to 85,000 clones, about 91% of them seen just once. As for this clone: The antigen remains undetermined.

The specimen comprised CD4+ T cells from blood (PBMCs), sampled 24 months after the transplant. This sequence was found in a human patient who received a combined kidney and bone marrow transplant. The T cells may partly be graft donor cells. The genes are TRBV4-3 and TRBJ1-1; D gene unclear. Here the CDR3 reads CASSQDGVAEAFF. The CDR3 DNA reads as TGCGCCAGCAGCCAAGACGGAGTCGCAGAAGCTTTCTTT.